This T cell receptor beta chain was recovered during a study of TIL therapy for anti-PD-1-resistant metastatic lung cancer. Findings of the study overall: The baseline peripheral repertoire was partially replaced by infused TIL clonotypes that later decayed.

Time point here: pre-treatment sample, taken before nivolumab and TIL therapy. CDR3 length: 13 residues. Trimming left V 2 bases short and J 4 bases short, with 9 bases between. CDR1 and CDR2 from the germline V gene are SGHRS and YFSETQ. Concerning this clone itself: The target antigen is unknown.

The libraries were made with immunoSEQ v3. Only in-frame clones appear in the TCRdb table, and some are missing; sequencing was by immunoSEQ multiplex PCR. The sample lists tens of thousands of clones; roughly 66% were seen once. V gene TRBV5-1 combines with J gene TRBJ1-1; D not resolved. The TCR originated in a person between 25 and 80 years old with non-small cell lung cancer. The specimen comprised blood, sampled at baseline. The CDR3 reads CASSFGDATEAFF. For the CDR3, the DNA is TGCGCCAGCAGCTTTGGTGACGCCACTGAAGCTTTCTTT.